What follows are 15 T cell receptor beta chains derived from one specimen sequenced in a study of blood T cells in healthy people across ages. The use of a sample-barcoded 5' primer and a J-beta primer mix characterized a second PCR of about 6 to 11 cycles. MiXCR, run by TCRdb on the 5' RACE reads, gives a single entry per CDR3 protein. The data show 650,000 or so distinct CDR3 sequences, 52% seen once. The sequencing input was blood. The receptors here all came from an elderly woman in good health.

The chain joins TRBV7-2 to TRBJ1-3, with D hard to call. CDR1 and CDR2 (germline): SGHTA, FQGNSA. Trimming took off 5 bases at V and 8 bases at J, with 13 bases between the two ends. The CDR3 is 13 amino acids. The CDR3 spells CASSPGPPDTIYF. DNA of the CDR3: TGTGCCAGCAGCCCGGGTCCCCCGGACACCATATATTTT.

Details on this clonotype: Possible read error: a much larger clone is one base away. This chain joins TRBV12-3 or TRBV12-4 and TRBJ2-5; 10 positions match TRBD2. The V gene end was trimmed by 5 bases and the J gene end by 11 bases; junction bases not matched to a gene: 14. There are 15 residues in the CDR3. CDR3 sequence reads: CASSRSGGAFDEQYF. CDR3 in DNA: TGTGCCAGCAGTCGAAGCGGGGGGGCCTTCGATGAGCAGTACTTC.

In its sample, this clonotype was seen many times. The CDR3, as DNA: TGCGCCAGCAGCTTGGTGCCAGGCCGCAATGAGCAGTTCTTC. Its protein is CASSLVPGRNEQFF. The chain is built from TRBV5-1 and TRBJ2-1; no firm D call. This CDR3 is 14 amino acids long. The germline V gene encodes CDR1 SGHRS and CDR2 YFSETQ. Trimming took 0 bases from V and 6 from J, leaving 10 bases between them.

The CDR3 coding sequence is TGTGCCAGCAGCTTAATGGGGGACAGGGACTGGAATGAGCGGTACTTC. As protein: CASSLMGDRDWNERYF. The chain couples TRBV7-3 to TRBJ2-5, with 9 bases identical to TRBD1. From germline, CDR1 is SGHTA and CDR2 FQGTGA. Trimming at V came to 1 base and at J to 13 bases, leaving 16 bases not matched to a gene. The CDR3 covers 16 residues.

This clonotype was picked up a small number of times. V is TRBV7-2 and J is TRBJ2-7, with 7 positions matching TRBD2. Trimming took 5 bases from V and 4 from J; bases not matched to a gene: 5. This CDR3 is built from 13 residues. Germline V gives CDR1 SGHTA, CDR2 FQGNSA. This CDR3 is CASSVNGGYEQYF. CDR3 nucleotide sequence: TGTGCCAGCAGCGTAAACGGGGGGTACGAGCAGTACTTC.

V is TRBV5-1 and J is TRBJ2-5; the D gene is possibly TRBD2 (5 bases). This CDR3 contains 15 residues. The germline V gene has CDR1 SGHRS and CDR2 YFSETQ. Deletions cut 0 bases from V and 5 bases from J, with 14 bases between. CDR3 sequence (DNA): TGCGCCAGCAGCTTGGATCCCGGGATCAGGGAGACCCAGTACTTC. It encodes CASSLDPGIRETQYF.

This clonotype was recorded at least ten times. V gene TRBV9 combines with J gene TRBJ2-3, with 7 bases lining up with TRBD2. The germline V gene has CDR1 SGDLS and CDR2 YYNGEE. J gave up 4 bases and V 9 bases, and 11 bases lay outside the gene matches. The CDR3 runs to 14 residues. This CDR3 is CATAPYAGADTQYF. The CDR3 DNA is TGTGCCACCGCCCCCTATGCGGGAGCAGATACGCAGTATTTT.

About this clonotype itself: This may be a read error, as it is one base from a much larger clone. J is TRBJ1-1 and V is TRBV27; no firm D call. Germline V gene sequence: CDR1 MNHEY, CDR2 SMNVEV (reference sequence). The CDR3 totals 15 residues. Trimming cost V 9 bases and J 3 bases, with 20 bases left between them. Here the CDR3 reads CASHSENGMDTEAFF. Written as DNA, the CDR3 is TGTGCCAGTCACTCAGAGAACGGAATGGACACTGAAGCTTTCTTT.

J is TRBJ2-1 and V is TRBV7-2; a possible D gene is TRBD1 (6 bases). The CDR3 is made up of 15 amino acids. With 2 bases removed from V and 5 bases from J, the gap between germline ends came to 13 bases. Germline assignment: CDR1 SGHTA and CDR2 FQGNSA. The CDR3 spells CASSLSRGPHNEQFF. The CDR3 DNA follows: TGTGCCAGCAGCTTATCCAGGGGTCCACACAATGAGCAGTTCTTC.

The sample holds many counts of this clonotype. The J gene is TRBJ2-1, the V gene TRBV10-3, with D perhaps matching TRBD1 (6 bases). The V gene lost 7 bases and the J gene lost 10 bases, with 23 bases spanning the gap. The length of the CDR3 is 15 residues. Germline V gene data show CDR1 as ENHRY and CDR2 as SYGVKD. The CDR3 sequence is CAITEYPTQGWEQFF. Written as DNA, the CDR3 is TGTGCCATCACCGAATACCCGACTCAGGGGTGGGAGCAGTTCTTC.

CDR3 in amino acids: CASSGPHRTSSYNEQFF. The CDR3 region has the DNA TGCGCCAGCAGCGGTCCCCACCGGACGAGCTCCTACAATGAGCAGTTCTTC. The chain has TRBV4-1 and TRBJ2-1; no clear D gene. CDR3 length: 17 residues. Germline values: CDR1 MGHRA, CDR2 YSYEKL. Trimming removed 5 bases at V and 0 bases at J, with 17 bases between.

This clonotype was recorded many times. J is TRBJ2-3 and V is TRBV11-2; D not certain. The germline V and J ends were trimmed by 5 bases and 8 bases, with 14 bases remaining between them. In germline, CDR1 is SGHAT, CDR2 FQNNGV. The CDR3 extends over 13 amino acids. CDR3 loop: CASSPSVPGTQYF. The CDR3 DNA sequence: TGTGCCAGCAGCCCCTCCGTCCCCGGTACGCAGTATTTT. Using reference TRBV11-2 and TRBJ2-3 for the parts outside the CDR3, the full variable domain is EAGVAQSPRYKIIEKRQSVAFWCNPISGHATLYWYQQILGQGPKLLIQFQNNGVVDDSQLPKDRFSAERLKGVDSTLKIQPAKLEDSAVYLCASSPSVPGTQYFGPGTRLTVL.

V gene TRBV12-3 or TRBV12-4 combines with J gene TRBJ1-2; D perhaps matches TRBD1 (5 bases). V was shortened by 4 bases and J by 12 bases, with 15 bases between the two germline ends. There are 12 residues in the CDR3. CDR3 nucleotides: TGTGCCAGCAGTTCCCGGGTAGGGGATGACACCTTC. Translated: CASSSRVGDDTF.

This chain connects TRBV6-5 to TRBJ1-6, with D uncertain. Germline V gene sequence: CDR1 MNHEY, CDR2 SVGAGI. With 2 bases removed from V and 2 bases from J, the gap between germline ends came to 7 bases. The CDR3 length is 15 residues. CDR3 coding DNA: TGTGCCAGCAGTTACAGGGAGGCCTATAATTCACCCCTCCACTTT. It codes for CASSYREAYNSPLHF.

Ten or more counts support this clonotype. V is TRBV20-1 and J is TRBJ1-2; 8 bases map to TRBD1. The V gene end was trimmed by 4 bases and the J gene end by 6 bases; junction bases not matched to a gene: 7. The germline V gene has CDR1 DFQATT and CDR2 SNEGSKA (reference sequence). This CDR3 has 13 amino acids. CDR3 sequence: CSANPDREHGYTF. CDR3 in DNA: TGCAGTGCTAACCCGGACAGGGAACATGGCTACACCTTC.